Listed here are 15 T cell receptor beta chains from one sample, sequenced in a study of identifying expanded T cells in peripheral blood. The assay was immunoSEQ multiplex PCR, and TCRdb's table has in-frame clones only and misses some. This table holds about 110,000 clones, about 87% found once. The sequenced material came from blood. These receptors were collected from a person between 18 and 75 years old in good health.

This chain connects TRBV7-8 to TRBJ2-2, with D tentatively TRBD1 (6 bases). The CDR3 is 14 residues long. Trimming cost V 3 bases and J 9 bases, with 14 bases left between them. CDR1 is SGHVS and CDR2 is FQNEAQ in the germline V gene. This CDR3 is CASSFRTDWRELFF. CDR3 in DNA: TGTGCCAGCAGCTTTCGGACAGATTGGAGGGAGCTGTTTTTT.

CDR3 coding DNA: TGTGCCAGCATTATAGGAGGGGGAGACACCGGGGAGCTGTTTTTT. Translating it yields CASIIGGGDTGELFF. The chain joins TRBV6-1 to TRBJ2-2, with D perhaps given as TRBD1 or TRBD2 (6 bases each). V was shortened by 7 bases and J by 3 bases, with 15 bases between the two germline ends. The V gene's germline CDR1 is MNHNS and CDR2 SASEGT. The CDR3 spans 15 residues.

This clone was counted a single time. V gene TRBV27 combines with J gene TRBJ2-7; D unclear. V was clipped by 3 bases and J by 2 bases, with 14 bases between them. Per germline, CDR1 MNHEY and CDR2 SMNVEV (reference sequence). The CDR3 extends over 15 amino acids. CDR3 residues: CASSLSWADTYEQYF. CDR3 coding DNA: TGTGCCAGCAGTTTGTCTTGGGCGGATACCTACGAGCAGTACTTC.

V gene TRBV6-1 combines with J gene TRBJ1-5; 8 bases line up with TRBD1. Germline V gives CDR1 MNHNS, CDR2 SASEGT. The CDR3 extends over 13 amino acids. The V gene end was trimmed by 7 bases and the J gene end by 6 bases; junction bases not matched to a gene: 5. CDR3 sequence reads: CASTQTGVQPQHF. The CDR3 DNA follows: TGTGCCAGCACCCAGACAGGGGTTCAGCCCCAGCATTTT.

The chain links TRBV4-1 to TRBJ2-7; D is uncertain. The germline CDR1 and CDR2 sequences are MGHRA and YSYEKL. Trimming stripped 1 base from V and 1 base from J, with 8 bases between. This CDR3 spans 14 amino acids. CDR3 residues: CASSQGRGSYEQYF. The CDR3, as DNA: TGCGCCAGCAGCCAAGGGCGCGGATCCTACGAGCAGTACTTC.

The rearrangement uses TRBV18 and TRBJ2-3; 15 bases agree with TRBD2. The CDR3 is made up of 16 amino acids. Germline assignment: CDR1 KGHSH and CDR2 LQKENI. V lost 3 bases, J lost 5 bases, and 3 bases stayed unmatched. The CDR3 DNA follows: TGTGCCAGCTCACCGGGACTAGCGGGAGGAGTAGATACGCAGTATTTT. This sequence encodes CASSPGLAGGVDTQYF.

The CDR3: CARTSGSGTDTQYF. The CDR3 region has the DNA TGTGCCAGGACGAGCGGGAGTGGGACAGATACGCAGTATTTT. V and J are TRBV2 and TRBJ2-3; TRBD2 matches at 8 bases. V lost 9 bases to trimming and J lost 3 bases; unmatched junction nucleotides: 8. The length of the CDR3 is 14 residues. Germline CDR1 SNHLY, CDR2 FYNNEI.

The chain combines TRBV18 with TRBJ1-2; tentatively, D is TRBD1 (5 bases). The CDR3 extends over 14 amino acids. The germline V gene encodes CDR1 KGHSH and CDR2 LQKENI. Trimming stripped 6 bases from V and 2 bases from J, with 13 bases between. In DNA, the CDR3 is TGTGCCAGCTCCCTGGGACGGGTGAACTATGGCTACACCTTC. Translated: CASSLGRVNYGYTF.

The chain uses TRBV10-2 and TRBJ2-1; D is unresolved. The V gene lost 0 bases and the J gene lost 3 bases, with 6 bases spanning the gap. Germline values: CDR1 WSHSY, CDR2 SAAADI. CDR3 length equals 14 residues. CDR3 sequence reads: CASSESNFYNEQFF. The CDR3 DNA follows: TGCGCCAGCAGTGAGTCGAACTTCTACAATGAGCAGTTCTTC.

This chain uses TRBV5-4 with TRBJ1-1; maybe TRBD1 (6 bases). Per germline, CDR1 SGHNT and CDR2 YYREEE (reference sequence). The CDR3 loop spans 13 amino acids. Trimming pared 3 bases from V and 3 bases from J, leaving 9 bases between. In DNA form, the CDR3 reads TGTGCCAGCAGCTATTCAGGGGACACTGAAGCTTTCTTT. Translating it yields CASSYSGDTEAFF. The full variable domain, its missing parts supplied by reference TRBV5-4 and TRBJ1-1, is ETGVTQSPTHLIKTRGQQVTLRCSSQSGHNTVSWYQQALGQGPQFIFQYYREEENGRGNFPPRFSGLQFPNYSSELNVNALELDDSALYLCASSYSGDTEAFFGQGTRLTVV.

This clone has a handful of counts. The chain combines TRBV21-1 with TRBJ1-4; the table's D call, TRBD1, was not checked against the DNA. TRBV21-1 is designated a pseudogene. The CDR3 runs 15 residues. The CDR3 nucleotides are TGTGCCAGCAGCAATTGTACAGGGACTAATGAAAAACTGTTTTTT. Its protein is CASSNCTGTNEKLFF.

V is TRBV4-1 and J is TRBJ2-1; no definite D call. CDR3 size: 13 residues. Germline CDR1 MGHRA, CDR2 YSYEKL. Trimming took 1 base from V and 8 from J, leaving 9 bases between them. DNA for the CDR3: TGCGCCAGCAGCCAAGTTGGATCCTATGAGCAGTTCTTC. It translates to CASSQVGSYEQFF.

Of note for this clone: This same CDR3 is encoded by further DNA sequences in the sample. The chain joins TRBV7-2 to TRBJ2-3; D gene unclear. The CDR3 covers 14 residues. Germline loops: CDR1 SGHTA, CDR2 FQGNSA. Trimming stripped 3 bases from V and 0 bases from J, with 7 bases between. In nucleotides, the CDR3 is TGTGCCAGCAGCTTCTTGTCTAGCACAGATACGCAGTATTTT. This sequence encodes CASSFLSSTDTQYF. The variable domain in full, completed from reference TRBV7-2 and TRBJ2-3, reads GAGVSQSPSNKVTEKGKDVELRCDPISGHTALYWYRQSLGQGLEFLIYFQGNSAPDKSGLPSDRFSAERTGGSVSTLTIQRTQQEDSAVYLCASSFLSSTDTQYFGPGTRLTVL.

This chain links TRBV7-2 with TRBJ2-2, with D hard to call. CDR1 SGHTA and CDR2 FQGNSA come from the germline V gene. V gave up 5 bases and J gave up 4 bases, with 14 bases separating them. This CDR3 has 15 residues. CDR3 DNA: TGTGCCAGCAGCCCCTACGGAATCGCCACCGGGGAGCTGTTTTTT. Translation: CASSPYGIATGELFF.

This clone has just one count. The chain joins TRBV5-1 to TRBJ2-1; 12 nucleotides match TRBD2. The trim removed 4 bases at V and 7 bases at J, leaving 9 bases unmatched. CDR3 size: 16 residues. From germline, CDR1 is SGHRS and CDR2 YFSETQ. The CDR3 loop is CASSPPGLAGINEQFF. The CDR3 nucleotides read TGCGCCAGCAGCCCCCCCGGACTAGCGGGGATAAATGAGCAGTTCTTC.